The rows below give T cell receptor beta chains drawn from one sample of a study of control samples from healthy donors and cancer patients. TCRdb's table, derived via immunoSEQ multiplex PCR, lists solely in-frame clones and lacks some. The data show about 100,000 clones, about 89% seen once. Sequenced input: blood. The receptors originated from a man aged 30-40 years in good health. CDR3s include the opening cysteine and the closing phenylalanine or tryptophan. A D gene is named only where the DNA matches it firmly. The size of a clone is reported for some rows only, either as once, few or many, or as a class for expanded clones.

clone size: .; D gene: .; V gene: TRBV9; J gene: TRBJ2-1; CDR3 DNA: TGTGCCAGCAGCGCATCAGGAGCCTCAGAGCAGTTCTTC; CDR3 protein: CASSASGASEQFF
clone size: .; D gene: TRBD1; V gene: TRBV6-5; J gene: TRBJ1-5; CDR3 DNA: TGTGCCAGCAGAACCTTCCAACAGGGGAATCAGCCCCAGCATTTT; CDR3 protein: CASRTFQQGNQPQHF
clone size: .; D gene: .; V gene: TRBV7-2; J gene: TRBJ2-1; CDR3 DNA: TGTGCCAGCAGCCCCCGGACTAACACGCAGTTCTTC; CDR3 protein: CASSPRTNTQFF
clone size: .; D gene: TRBD1; V gene: TRBV5-1; J gene: TRBJ2-3; CDR3 DNA: TGCGCCAGCAGCTTGGTGGGACAGAGCTTTAGCACAGATACGCAGTATTTT; CDR3 protein: CASSLVGQSFSTDTQYF
clone size: once; D gene: .; V gene: TRBV19; J gene: TRBJ2-7; CDR3 DNA: TGTGCCAGTAGTGGCCTACTTAACTCCTACGAGCAGTACTTC; CDR3 protein: CASSGLLNSYEQYF
clone size: .; D gene: TRBD1; V gene: TRBV7-2; J gene: TRBJ2-2; CDR3 DNA: TGTGCCAGCAGCTTCGGGACAGGGGGCCCTATGGGGGAGCTGTTTTTT; CDR3 protein: CASSFGTGGPMGELFF
clone size: .; D gene: .; V gene: TRBV19; J gene: TRBJ2-3; CDR3 DNA: TGTGCCAGTAGTAGTTGGGGGGCGACAGATACGCAGTATTTT; CDR3 protein: CASSSWGATDTQYF
clone size: .; D gene: .; V gene: TRBV10-2; J gene: TRBJ2-2; CDR3 DNA: TGCGCCAGCAGGGTTGGGGACGGGGAGCTGTTTTTT; CDR3 protein: CASRVGDGELFF
clone size: few; D gene: TRBD2; V gene: TRBV11-2; J gene: TRBJ2-2; CDR3 DNA: TGTGCCAGCAGGATACTAGCGGGGGGGCCTAGCACCGGGGAGCTGTTTTTT; CDR3 protein: CASRILAGGPSTGELFF
clone size: .; D gene: .; V gene: TRBV4-3; J gene: TRBJ2-7; CDR3 DNA: TGCGCCAGCAGCCAAGAGACAGTCTCCTACGAGCAGTACTTC; CDR3 protein: CASSQETVSYEQYF
clone size: .; D gene: .; V gene: TRBV7-9; J gene: TRBJ1-1; CDR3 DNA: TGTGCCAGCAGCTCCGGACAGAACACTGAAGCTTTCTTT; CDR3 protein: CASSSGQNTEAFF
clone size: .; D gene: .; V gene: TRBV10-3; J gene: TRBJ2-5; CDR3 DNA: TGTGCCATCAGTGAGCCTCAGGACCGGCAAGAGACCCAGTACTTC; CDR3 protein: CAISEPQDRQETQYF
clone size: .; D gene: .; V gene: TRBV9; J gene: TRBJ1-3; CDR3 DNA: TGTGCCAGCAGCGTGACAGGTTCAGGAAACACCATATATTTT; CDR3 protein: CASSVTGSGNTIYF
clone size: .; D gene: TRBD2; V gene: TRBV7-2; J gene: TRBJ2-1; CDR3 DNA: TGTGCCAGCAGCGTAGCCGGGGGGAGCGGGAGTTGGAATGAGCAGTTCTTC; CDR3 protein: CASSVAGGSGSWNEQFF
clone size: .; D gene: .; V gene: TRBV25-1; J gene: TRBJ1-3; CDR3 DNA: TGTGCCAGCAGTGAATACGTGGGAAACACCATATATTTT; CDR3 protein: CASSEYVGNTIYF
clone size: .; D gene: TRBD2; V gene: TRBV2; J gene: TRBJ2-1; CDR3 DNA: TGTGCCAGCAGTGGTGCAACTAGCGGCTCCTACAATGAGCAGTTCTTC; CDR3 protein: CASSGATSGSYNEQFF
clone size: .; D gene: TRBD1; V gene: TRBV11-1; J gene: TRBJ1-6; CDR3 DNA: TGTGCCAGCAGCGTCGGGACAGCCTATAATTCACCCCTCCACTTT; CDR3 protein: CASSVGTAYNSPLHF
clone size: once; D gene: .; V gene: TRBV28; J gene: TRBJ1-4; CDR3 DNA: TGTGCCAGCAGTTTGGGGGTTACTAATGAAAAACTGTTTTTT; CDR3 protein: CASSLGVTNEKLFF
clone size: once; D gene: TRBD1; V gene: TRBV6-6; J gene: TRBJ2-2; CDR3 DNA: TGTGCCAGCAGTTACTCTAGGACAGGGAAGACCGGGGAGCTGTTTTTT; CDR3 protein: CASSYSRTGKTGELFF
clone size: .; D gene: TRBD1; V gene: TRBV5-1; J gene: TRBJ1-1; CDR3 DNA: TGCGCCAGCAGGAAGGACAGGGTAAACACTGAAGCTTTCTTT; CDR3 protein: CASRKDRVNTEAFF
clone size: .; D gene: .; V gene: TRBV11-1; J gene: TRBJ2-7; CDR3 DNA: TGTGCCAGCAGCTTAGATTTAGCGAGTACCTACGAGCAGTACTTC; CDR3 protein: CASSLDLASTYEQYF
clone size: .; D gene: TRBD1; V gene: TRBV7-2; J gene: TRBJ1-5; CDR3 DNA: TGTGCCAGCAGCTTAGAGGGACAGGGGGCATTGAGGCATTTT; CDR3 protein: CASSLEGQGALRHF
clone size: .; D gene: .; V gene: TRBV4-2; J gene: TRBJ1-6; CDR3 DNA: TGTGCCAGCAGCCAAGGGAGACAGGAAAATTCACCCCTCCACTTT; CDR3 protein: CASSQGRQENSPLHF
clone size: .; D gene: .; V gene: TRBV10-3; J gene: TRBJ1-1; CDR3 DNA: TGTGCCATCAGTGTCATTCCAGGGGAGAACACTGAAGCTTTCTTT; CDR3 protein: CAISVIPGENTEAFF
clone size: .; D gene: TRBD2; V gene: TRBV7-2; J gene: TRBJ2-5; CDR3 DNA: TGTGCCAGCAGCCTCAGCGGACTAGCGGGTCAAGAGACCCAGTACTTC; CDR3 protein: CASSLSGLAGQETQYF
clone size: .; D gene: TRBD1; V gene: TRBV15; J gene: TRBJ1-1; CDR3 DNA: TGTGCCACCATCCCAGGGGGTGAAGCTTTCTTT; CDR3 protein: CATIPGGEAFF
clone size: .; D gene: TRBD1; V gene: TRBV2; J gene: TRBJ2-1; CDR3 DNA: TGTGCCAGCAGTGAATTGGACAGGGACGGTGAGCAGTTCTTC; CDR3 protein: CASSELDRDGEQFF
clone size: .; D gene: TRBD1; V gene: TRBV18; J gene: TRBJ1-2; CDR3 DNA: TGTGCCAGCTCGCAGGGGGCTTATGACTATGGCTACACCTTC; CDR3 protein: CASSQGAYDYGYTF
clone size: .; D gene: TRBD1; V gene: TRBV14; J gene: TRBJ1-5; CDR3 DNA: TGTGCCAGCAAACGGACAGGGAGCAATCAGCCCCAGCATTTT; CDR3 protein: CASKRTGSNQPQHF
clone size: .; D gene: .; V gene: TRBV9; J gene: TRBJ2-5; CDR3 DNA: TGTGCCAGCAGCGTAGGGCGGGACCGGGAGACCCAGTACTTC; CDR3 protein: CASSVGRDRETQYF
clone size: .; D gene: .; V gene: TRBV24-1; J gene: TRBJ2-2; CDR3 DNA: TGTGCCACCAGTGATGCCAAACAGGGTGCCGGGGAGCTGTTTTTT; CDR3 protein: CATSDAKQGAGELFF
clone size: .; D gene: .; V gene: TRBV11-3; J gene: TRBJ1-3; CDR3 DNA: TGTGCCAGCAGCCCTTCCGGGGGAAACACCATATATTTT; CDR3 protein: CASSPSGGNTIYF
clone size: .; D gene: .; V gene: TRBV19; J gene: TRBJ2-1; CDR3 DNA: TGTGCCAGTAGTATAGGCTTCAACAATGAGCAGTTCTTC; CDR3 protein: CASSIGFNNEQFF
clone size: .; D gene: TRBD2; V gene: TRBV19; J gene: TRBJ2-1; CDR3 DNA: TGTGCCAGTAGGAAACTAGCGGGAGGCGAGCAGTTCTTC; CDR3 protein: CASRKLAGGEQFF
clone size: .; D gene: .; V gene: TRBV24-1; J gene: TRBJ2-5; CDR3 DNA: TGTGCCACCAGTGACCCCGGACTATCGGAAGAGACCCAGTACTTC; CDR3 protein: CATSDPGLSEETQYF
clone size: .; D gene: .; V gene: TRBV7-8; J gene: TRBJ1-2; CDR3 DNA: TGTGCCAGCAGCTTATTTGGTCCGGGGAGGAATGGCTACACCTTC; CDR3 protein: CASSLFGPGRNGYTF
clone size: many; D gene: .; V gene: TRBV4-1; J gene: TRBJ1-1; CDR3 DNA: TGCGCCAGCAGCCCCGTTGGGGGGAAAACGGGTTACACTGAAGCTTTCTTT; CDR3 protein: CASSPVGGKTGYTEAFF
clone size: .; D gene: .; V gene: TRBV28; J gene: TRBJ1-1; CDR3 DNA: TGTGCCAGCAGTGGGAGTCGGAACACTGAAGCTTTCTTT; CDR3 protein: CASSGSRNTEAFF
clone size: once; D gene: TRBD2; V gene: TRBV19; J gene: TRBJ2-5; CDR3 DNA: TGTGCCACCGGGACTAGCGGGGCTCGGTACTTC; CDR3 protein: CATGTSGARYF
clone size: .; D gene: TRBD2; V gene: TRBV5-1; J gene: TRBJ2-5; CDR3 DNA: TGCGCCAGCAGCTCGGCTCGGGGACTAGCGCTGGAGACCCAGTACTTC; CDR3 protein: CASSSARGLALETQYF
clone size: .; D gene: .; V gene: TRBV28; J gene: TRBJ2-7; CDR3 DNA: TGTGCCAGCAGTTTGAGGGGGGCTGGCCAGGAGCAGTACTTC; CDR3 protein: CASSLRGAGQEQYF
clone size: .; D gene: .; V gene: TRBV11-2; J gene: TRBJ1-5; CDR3 DNA: TGTGCCAGCAGCCAAACGTGGGGAGTTGGCAATCAGCCCCAGCATTTT; CDR3 protein: CASSQTWGVGNQPQHF
clone size: .; D gene: TRBD1; V gene: TRBV29-1; J gene: TRBJ1-1; CDR3 DNA: TGCAGCGCGGACCGGGACAGGGGCACTGAAGCTTTCTTT; CDR3 protein: CSADRDRGTEAFF
clone size: .; D gene: TRBD2; V gene: TRBV7-2; J gene: TRBJ2-2; CDR3 DNA: TGTGCCAGCACTCCCGGGCCCTCAGGACTAGCGGGAGAAACCGGGGAGCTGTTTTTT; CDR3 protein: CASTPGPSGLAGETGELFF
clone size: .; D gene: TRBD1; V gene: TRBV10-3; J gene: TRBJ1-1; CDR3 DNA: TGTGCCATCAGTGAGTCGACAGGGACTGAAGCTTTCTTT; CDR3 protein: CAISESTGTEAFF
clone size: .; D gene: TRBD2; V gene: TRBV5-4; J gene: TRBJ2-3; CDR3 DNA: TGTGCCAGCAGCTCCCGGGGGGGCACAGATACGCAGTATTTT; CDR3 protein: CASSSRGGTDTQYF
clone size: .; D gene: .; V gene: TRBV9; J gene: TRBJ2-1; CDR3 DNA: TGTGCCAGCAGCGTAGCTCCCGGGGCCAGCTCCTACAATGAGCAGTTCTTC; CDR3 protein: CASSVAPGASSYNEQFF
clone size: .; D gene: .; V gene: TRBV19; J gene: TRBJ1-5; CDR3 DNA: TGTGCCAGTAGTGGTGGGGTACCGAGCAATCAGCCCCAGCATTTT; CDR3 protein: CASSGGVPSNQPQHF
clone size: once; D gene: .; V gene: TRBV5-1; J gene: TRBJ2-3; CDR3 DNA: TGCGCCAGCAGCTTGACTACCGGGAATCTTTTAAGCACAGATACGCAGTATTTT; CDR3 protein: CASSLTTGNLLSTDTQYF
clone size: .; D gene: .; V gene: TRBV4-3; J gene: TRBJ1-2; CDR3 DNA: TGCGCCAGCAGCCAAGAGGCTCCCTCATCGAAGGGCTACACCTTC; CDR3 protein: CASSQEAPSSKGYTF
clone size: .; D gene: .; V gene: TRBV12-3/TRBV12-4; J gene: TRBJ2-1; CDR3 DNA: TGTGCCAGCAGCAACTACAGGTCAGAGCAGTTCTTC; CDR3 protein: CASSNYRSEQFF
clone size: .; D gene: .; V gene: TRBV4-3; J gene: TRBJ1-5; CDR3 DNA: TGCGCCAGCAGCCAAGGGGCAGGTAGCGAGCAGCCCCAGCATTTT; CDR3 protein: CASSQGAGSEQPQHF
clone size: .; D gene: TRBD2; V gene: TRBV30; J gene: TRBJ2-5; CDR3 DNA: TGTGCCTGGAGTGTAGGACTAGCGGGAGGGCCAGAGACCCAGTACTTC; CDR3 protein: CAWSVGLAGGPETQYF
clone size: .; D gene: .; V gene: TRBV27; J gene: TRBJ2-1; CDR3 DNA: TGTGCCAGCAGTCCCGCCGCCACCAATGAGCAGTTCTTC; CDR3 protein: CASSPAATNEQFF
clone size: .; D gene: .; V gene: TRBV5-1; J gene: TRBJ1-1; CDR3 DNA: TGCGCCAGCAGCTTGGATTGGGGGGCTGAAGCTTTCTTT; CDR3 protein: CASSLDWGAEAFF
clone size: .; D gene: .; V gene: TRBV4-1; J gene: TRBJ1-6; CDR3 DNA: TGCGCCAGCAGCCAAGATAGGAGTGGCTGGTCACCCCTCCACTTT; CDR3 protein: CASSQDRSGWSPLHF
clone size: .; D gene: .; V gene: TRBV5-4; J gene: TRBJ1-6; CDR3 DNA: TGTGCCAGCAGCGGGGACTCCTATAATTCACCCCTCCACTTT; CDR3 protein: CASSGDSYNSPLHF